This is a list of T cell receptor beta chains from one sample in a study of T cells in localized non-small cell lung cancer. Method: immunoSEQ multiplex PCR; TCRdb's copy keeps in-frame clones and lacks some. The table records roughly 27,000 clones, over 80% of them present only once. The sample in question was peripheral blood mononuclear cells, obtained before any cancer treatment. The origin of the receptors is a woman between 35 and 75 years old with stage III lung adenocarcinoma. Each CDR3 is given with its conserved first and last residue. The D gene is left open where the match is weak. Clone size, where shown, is once, few, many, or a class for clones that have expanded.

d_call,j_call,clone_size,v_call,cdr3_aa,cdr3_nt
-,TRBJ1-5,-,TRBV30,CAWSVLGSLNQPQHF,TGTGCCTGGAGTGTACTTGGCAGCCTCAATCAGCCCCAGCATTTT
TRBD2,TRBJ2-1,-,TRBV7-9,CASSLQTSGSSYNEQFF,TGTGCCAGCAGCCTACAGACTAGCGGGAGCTCCTACAATGAGCAGTTCTTC
-,TRBJ1-1,-,TRBV7-9,CASSLALTTEAFF,TGTGCCAGCAGCTTAGCATTAACAACTGAAGCTTTCTTT
-,TRBJ2-1,-,TRBV5-1,CASSLSLNNEQFF,TGCGCCAGCAGCTTGAGTCTTAACAATGAGCAGTTCTTC
TRBD2,TRBJ2-7,large,TRBV7-9,CASSWEGRRPYEQYF,TGTGCCAGCAGCTGGGAGGGCAGACGGCCCTACGAGCAGTACTTC
-,TRBJ2-7,-,TRBV6-6,CASTKFGGSYEQYF,TGTGCCAGCACCAAATTCGGGGGCTCCTACGAGCAGTACTTC
TRBD1,TRBJ2-7,-,TRBV5-6,CASSLDRTGDGVRQYF,TGTGCCAGCAGCCTGGACCGGACAGGGGATGGGGTAAGGCAGTACTTC
-,TRBJ2-2,-,TRBV11-2,CASSLVRDANTGELFF,TGTGCCAGCAGCTTAGTAAGAGACGCGAACACCGGGGAGCTGTTTTTT
-,TRBJ1-1,-,TRBV2,CASSEAGGTEAFF,TGTGCCAGCAGTGAAGCGGGGGGCACTGAAGCTTTCTTT
TRBD1,TRBJ1-6,-,TRBV6-6,CASSSEDRGSSPLHF,TGTGCCAGCAGTTCGGAGGACAGGGGGAGTTCACCCCTCCACTTT
-,TRBJ2-7,-,TRBV7-2,CASRKGGPSYEQYF,TGTGCCAGCAGAAAGGGGGGCCCTTCCTACGAGCAGTACTTC
TRBD2,TRBJ2-3,-,TRBV7-8,CASSLAALARTDTQYF,TGTGCCAGCAGCTTAGCGGCACTAGCGAGGACAGATACGCAGTATTTT
-,TRBJ2-1,few,TRBV11-3,CASSSTDGDNEQFF,TGTGCCAGCAGCTCCACGGACGGGGACAATGAGCAGTTCTTC
TRBD1,TRBJ2-7,-,TRBV7-3,CASSLTVGTDYEQYF,TGTGCCAGCAGCTTAACGGTCGGGACAGATTACGAGCAGTACTTC
-,TRBJ2-4,-,TRBV28,CASSPPPGNIQYF,TGTGCCAGCAGTCCCCCCCCGGGGAACATTCAGTACTTC
-,TRBJ2-3,-,TRBV6-5,CASSRSGAGTDTQYF,TGTGCCAGCAGTCGATCTGGAGCAGGGACAGATACGCAGTATTTT
-,TRBJ1-2,-,TRBV7-9,CASSLGWGEDYGYTF,TGTGCCAGCAGCTTAGGTTGGGGGGAAGACTATGGCTACACCTTC
-,TRBJ2-1,-,TRBV30,CAWSRGGPEQFF,TGTGCCTGGTCTAGGGGGGGACCTGAGCAGTTCTTC
-,TRBJ2-1,-,TRBV2,CASNQLDSYNEQFF,TGTGCCAGCAATCAGTTAGACTCCTACAATGAGCAGTTCTTC